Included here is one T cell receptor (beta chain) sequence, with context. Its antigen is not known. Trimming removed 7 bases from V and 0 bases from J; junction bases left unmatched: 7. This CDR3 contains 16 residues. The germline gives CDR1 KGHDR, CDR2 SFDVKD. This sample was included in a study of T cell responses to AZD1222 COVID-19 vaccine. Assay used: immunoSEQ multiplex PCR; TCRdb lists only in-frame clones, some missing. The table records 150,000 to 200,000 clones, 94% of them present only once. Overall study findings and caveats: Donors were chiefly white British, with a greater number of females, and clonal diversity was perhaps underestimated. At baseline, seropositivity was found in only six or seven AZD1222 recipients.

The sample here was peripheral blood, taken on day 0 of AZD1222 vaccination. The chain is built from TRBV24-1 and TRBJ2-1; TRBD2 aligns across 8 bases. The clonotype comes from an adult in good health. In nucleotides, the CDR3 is TGTGCCACCAGCGATCGAGCGGGAGTCTCCTACAATGAGCAGTTCTTC. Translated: CATSDRAGVSYNEQFF.